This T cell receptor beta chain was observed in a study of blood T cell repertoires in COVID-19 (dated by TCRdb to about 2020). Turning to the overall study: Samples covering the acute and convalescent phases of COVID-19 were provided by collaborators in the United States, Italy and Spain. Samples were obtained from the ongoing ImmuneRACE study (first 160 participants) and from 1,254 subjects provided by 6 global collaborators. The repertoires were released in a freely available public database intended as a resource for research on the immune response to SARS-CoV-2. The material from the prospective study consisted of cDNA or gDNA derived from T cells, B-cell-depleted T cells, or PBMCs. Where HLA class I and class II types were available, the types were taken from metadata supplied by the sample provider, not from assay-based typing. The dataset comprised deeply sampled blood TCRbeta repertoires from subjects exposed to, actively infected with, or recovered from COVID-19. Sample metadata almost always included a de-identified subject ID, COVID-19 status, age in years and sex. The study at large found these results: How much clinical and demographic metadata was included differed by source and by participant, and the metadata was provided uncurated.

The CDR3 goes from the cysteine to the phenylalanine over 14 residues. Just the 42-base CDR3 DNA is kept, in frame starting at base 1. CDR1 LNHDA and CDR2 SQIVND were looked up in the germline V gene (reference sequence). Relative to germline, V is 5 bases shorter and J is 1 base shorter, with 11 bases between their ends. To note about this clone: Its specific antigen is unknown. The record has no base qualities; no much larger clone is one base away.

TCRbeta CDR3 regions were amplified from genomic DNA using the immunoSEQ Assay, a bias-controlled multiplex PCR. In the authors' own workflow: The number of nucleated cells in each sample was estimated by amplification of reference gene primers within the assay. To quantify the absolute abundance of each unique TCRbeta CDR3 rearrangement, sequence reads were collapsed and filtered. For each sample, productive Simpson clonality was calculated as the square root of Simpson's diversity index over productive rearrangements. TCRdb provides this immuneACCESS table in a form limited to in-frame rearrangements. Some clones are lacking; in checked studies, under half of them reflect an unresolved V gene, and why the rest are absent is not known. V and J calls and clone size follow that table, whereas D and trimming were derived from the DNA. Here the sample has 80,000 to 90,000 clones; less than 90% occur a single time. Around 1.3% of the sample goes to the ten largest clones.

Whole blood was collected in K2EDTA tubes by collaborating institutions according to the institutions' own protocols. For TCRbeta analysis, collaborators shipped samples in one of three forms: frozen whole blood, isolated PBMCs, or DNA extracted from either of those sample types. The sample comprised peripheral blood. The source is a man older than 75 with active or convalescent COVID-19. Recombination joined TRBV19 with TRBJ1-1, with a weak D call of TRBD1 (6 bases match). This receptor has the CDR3 CASSRGHPNTEAFF. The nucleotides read TGTGCCAGTAGTCGGGGACACCCGAACACTGAAGCTTTCTTT.